Listed below are T cell receptor beta chains from one sample, sequenced in a study of identical twins. TCRdb passed the 5' RACE reads through MiXCR, listing each CDR3 protein once. The sample lists 600,000 to 850,000 distinct CDR3 sequences, around a sixth occurring once. The same data also contributed to another study, on T cells expressing NK-cell markers.

The sequencing sample was made of PBMCs. The receptors were gathered from a woman aged 18 to 35 in good health. CDR3s include the opening cysteine and the closing phenylalanine or tryptophan.

v_gene	j_gene	CDR3aa
TRBV13	TRBJ2-2	CASSPGEVMNTGELFF
TRBV20-1	TRBJ2-5	CSAPPGTSLEETQYF
TRBV2	TRBJ2-7	CASSLGLALYEQYF
TRBV20-1	TRBJ2-1	CSASDNNEQFF
TRBV6-4	TRBJ2-1	CASSDSNARDWFF
TRBV6-6	TRBJ2-7	CASSQFIAYEQYF
TRBV7-9	TRBJ2-1	CASSLMSPRGNEQFF
TRBV6-5	TRBJ1-1	CASSSDRARNTEAFF
TRBV4-2	TRBJ2-3	CASSQEPRWATDTQYF
TRBV20-1	TRBJ2-7	CSASYSGGRSYEQYF
TRBV20-1	TRBJ1-3	CSASSRGSGNTIYF
TRBV4-2	TRBJ2-2	CASSQDLGRNTGELFF
TRBV7-2	TRBJ1-2	CASSLRGWGYTF
TRBV20-1	TRBJ2-3	CSARGRTSGSTDTQYF
TRBV12-5	TRBJ2-1	CASGTSGKSDEQFF
TRBV5-6	TRBJ2-7	CASSLISGAYEQYF
TRBV5-1	TRBJ1-1	CASSLGYEAFF
TRBV3-1	TRBJ1-1	CASSPSDRNTEAFF
TRBV6-2/TRBV6-3	TRBJ2-5	CASSSPGGHQETQYF
TRBV18	TRBJ1-2	CASSPPTGPDYGYTF
TRBV23-1	TRBJ2-7	CASSQPPSCEQYF
TRBV12-3/TRBV12-4	TRBJ2-3	CASRLAGVSDTQYF
TRBV5-1	TRBJ2-7	CASSYGTPTYEQYF
TRBV5-1	TRBJ2-7	CASSLQPGTSSYEQYF
TRBV10-1	TRBJ1-1	CASSESNRRGWTEAFF
TRBV5-1	TRBJ2-2	CASSGDRFPTGELFF
TRBV7-2	TRBJ2-2	CASRLAGPNTGELFF
TRBV20-1	TRBJ2-2	CSATGGGAGELFF
TRBV20-1	TRBJ1-5	CSASLGFSNQPQHF
TRBV13	TRBJ2-7	CASSSGTSGLGQYF
TRBV20-1	TRBJ2-1	CSALTASSYNEQFF
TRBV7-8	TRBJ2-1	CASSHPSGEQFF